These 20 T cell receptor beta chains originate from one sample sequenced in a study of CD8+ T cells in alopecia areata. Once RNA had been extracted, it was reverse transcribed into cDNA to act as the sequencing template. Sequenced by immunoSEQ multiplex PCR; TCRdb stores in-frame clones only, minus some. The sample comprises 150,000 to 200,000 clones, 55% of which are singletons, and about 4.9% rests with the top ten. The sequenced material came from CD4+ T cells sorted from blood. These receptors all stem from a human donor in good health.

CDR3 sequence: CASSLSAVGAYEQYF. The CDR3 coding sequence is TGTGCCAGCAGCTTGAGTGCGGTGGGAGCTTACGAGCAGTACTTC. The chain couples TRBV5-5 to TRBJ2-7, with a tentative D call TRBD2 (5 bases). V was cut by 1 base and J by 4 bases, with 15 bases left in between. Germline V gene sequence: CDR1 SGHKS, CDR2 YYEKEE (reference sequence). The CDR3 has 15 residues.

This clone was counted a few times. The rearrangement uses TRBV18 and TRBJ2-7; the D gene is possibly TRBD1 (5 bases). V was trimmed by 1 base and J by 4 bases, leaving 11 bases between them. The germline CDR1 and CDR2 sequences are KGHSH and LQKENI. This CDR3 region has 14 residues. CDR3 nucleotides: TGTGCCAGCTCACCACTGCAAGGGGAATACGAGCAGTACTTC. It codes for CASSPLQGEYEQYF.

The chain has TRBV15 and TRBJ2-3, with TRBD1 matching 7 bases. V was pared by 6 bases and J by 0 bases, with 0 bases of the junction left unmatched. The CDR3 contains 13 residues. CDR1 and CDR2 from the germline V gene are LNHNV and YYDKDF (reference sequence). The CDR3 region is CATRTGSTDTQYF. DNA for the CDR3: TGTGCCACCAGGACAGGGAGCACAGATACGCAGTATTTT.

The chain couples TRBV7-3 to TRBJ2-5; TRBD2 aligns across 12 bases. With V trimmed by 5 bases and J by 5 bases, 6 bases remained unmatched. CDR1 SGHTA and CDR2 FQGTGA come from the germline V gene. The CDR3 extends over 15 amino acids. The CDR3 protein is CASSKTSGSYETQYF. The CDR3 DNA is TGTGCCAGCAGCAAGACTAGCGGGAGTTATGAGACCCAGTACTTC.

The chain is built from TRBV29-1 and TRBJ2-1; maybe TRBD2 (6 bases). CDR3 length: 10 residues. Per the germline V gene, CDR1 is SQVTM and CDR2 is ANQGSEA. The V end was cut by 3 bases, the J end by 16 bases, with 13 bases between. CDR3 loop: CSVEKGGLFF. The CDR3, as DNA: TGCAGCGTTGAGAAGGGAGGACTCTTCTTC.

The V call is TRBV15, the J call TRBJ1-1; D is uncertain. V gave up 0 bases and J gave up 4 bases, with 9 bases separating them. The germline CDR1 and CDR2 sequences are LNHNV and YYDKDF (reference sequence). This CDR3 spans 14 amino acids. CDR3 nucleotides: TGTGCCACCAGCAGAGAATGGGCCGTCACTGAAGCTTTCTTT. Residues: CATSREWAVTEAFF.

The chain joins TRBV7-9 to TRBJ2-5; unclear D gene. Germline V CDR1 and CDR2: SEHNR, FQNEAQ (reference sequence). This CDR3 is 15 amino acids long. V lost 4 bases and J lost 3, with 15 bases in between. CDR3 DNA sequence: TGTGCCAGCAGCTACCCCTTGGGCCTCAAAGAGACCCAGTACTTC. This translates into CASSYPLGLKETQYF.

This clone was observed a single time. The rearrangement links TRBV29-1 to TRBJ2-2; no reliable D call. Trimming left V 7 bases short and J 6 bases short, with 12 bases between. CDR1 and CDR2 (germline): SQVTM, ANQGSEA. The CDR3 extends over 12 amino acids. DNA for the CDR3: TGCAGCGGTTTAAGATGGGCCGGGGAGCTGTTTTTT. Its protein product is CSGLRWAGELFF.

The sample holds one count of this clone. The gene calls are TRBV5-7 and TRBJ1-5; D is undetermined. TRBV5-7 is flagged as an ORF with uncertain function. Trimming took off 6 bases at V and 5 bases at J, with 21 bases between the two ends. There are 16 residues in the CDR3. The CDR3 protein is CASTLPSAHGDQPQHF. As DNA, the CDR3 is TGTGCCAGCACTCTACCCTCAGCGCACGGGGATCAGCCCCAGCATTTT.

This rearrangement joins TRBV30 to TRBJ2-7; 9 bases match TRBD2. Trimming at V came to 4 bases and at J to 2 bases, leaving 0 bases not matched to a gene. Germline V gives CDR1 GTSNPN, CDR2 SVGIG (reference sequence). The CDR3 covers 12 residues. As DNA, the CDR3 is TGTGCCTGGACTAGCGGGGCCTACGAGCAGTACTTC. Its protein product is CAWTSGAYEQYF.

The J gene is TRBJ2-1, the V gene TRBV6-6; 8 bases fit TRBD1. V shed 5 bases, J shed 4 bases, and the junction held 10 bases outside the gene matches. This CDR3 contains 16 residues. Germline V CDR1 and CDR2: MNHNY, SVGAGI (reference sequence). The CDR3 protein is CASSNPTGGSYNEQFF. In nucleotides, the CDR3 is TGTGCCAGCAGTAACCCTACAGGGGGGAGTTACAATGAGCAGTTCTTC.

This clone appeared a single time. CDR3 nucleotides: TGTGCCAGCACCTCGGGGACTCTAAGAGCAGATACGCAGTATTTT. Amino acid sequence: CASTSGTLRADTQYF. The gene calls are TRBV2 and TRBJ2-3; perhaps TRBD2 as D (6 bases). Germline CDR1 reads SNHLY; CDR2 reads FYNNEI. Trimming cost V 7 bases and J 4 bases, with 18 bases left between them. The CDR3 contains 15 residues.

The chain uses TRBV29-1 and TRBJ2-7; D unclear. Germline CDR1 reads SQVTM; CDR2 reads ANQGSEA. The CDR3 is made up of 12 amino acids. V shed 4 bases and J shed 3 bases, with 10 bases lying between them. The CDR3: CSVGADRYEQYF. DNA of the CDR3: TGCAGCGTTGGGGCTGACCGCTACGAGCAGTACTTC.

This sequence joins TRBV4-1 and TRBJ2-1; 11 bases match TRBD2. The CDR3 covers 18 residues. Germline V lookup: CDR1 MGHRA, CDR2 YSYEKL. The J segment lost 2 bases and the V segment lost 4 bases, leaving 10 bases of the junction unmatched. Written as DNA, the CDR3 is TGCGCCAGCAGCCCGGGGCCGGGACTAGCGGATACCTACAATGAGCAGTTCTTC. As protein: CASSPGPGLADTYNEQFF.

The chain recombines TRBV6-5 with TRBJ2-3; D might be TRBD1 (5 bases). The CDR3 contains 16 residues. Per germline, CDR1 MNHEY and CDR2 SVGAGI. The V end was cut by 2 bases, the J end by 1 base, with 13 bases between. This CDR3 reads CASSYGSIQGTDTQYF. The CDR3 nucleotides are TGTGCCAGCAGTTACGGCTCTATACAGGGCACAGATACGCAGTATTTT.

A few counts support this clone. This rearrangement joins TRBV19 to TRBJ1-5; D is uncertain. Germline CDR1 and CDR2: LNHDA and SQIVND (reference sequence). V was trimmed by 5 bases and J by 0 bases, leaving 8 bases between them. The CDR3 contains 14 residues. The DNA of the CDR3 is TGTGCCAGTAGTCGAGTGAATAGCAATCAGCCCCAGCATTTT. This sequence encodes CASSRVNSNQPQHF.

This clone was seen once. V is TRBV2 and J is TRBJ1-5; 8 bases fit TRBD1. V was pared by 4 bases and J by 6 bases, with 5 bases of the junction left unmatched. The CDR3 is made up of 14 amino acids. Looked up from germline, CDR1 is SNHLY and CDR2 is FYNNEI. CDR3 region: CASSGTGWGQPQHF. The CDR3 nucleotides are TGTGCCAGCAGTGGGACAGGGTGGGGTCAGCCCCAGCATTTT.

The chain carries TRBV11-2 and TRBJ2-7; 10 nucleotides match TRBD1. The CDR3 totals 17 residues. Germline assignment: CDR1 SGHAT and CDR2 FQNNGV. J gave up 7 bases and V 4 bases, and 16 bases lay outside the gene matches. CDR3 in DNA: TGTGCCAGCAGCTCGTATCCGACGGGACAGGGGATTTGGGAGCAGTACTTC. Protein: CASSSYPTGQGIWEQYF.

The chain joins TRBV5-4 to TRBJ2-1, with D perhaps given as TRBD1 or TRBD2 (5 bases each). Deletions cut 4 bases from V and 10 bases from J, with 24 bases between. The CDR3 has 16 residues. Germline V gives CDR1 SGHNT, CDR2 YYREEE (reference sequence). In nucleotides, the CDR3 is TGTGCCAGCAGCCAATCTCAGGGAGACTCCGTACGGGAGCAGTTCTTC. Residues: CASSQSQGDSVREQFF. Complete variable domain (other parts from reference TRBV5-4 and TRBJ2-1): ETGVTQSPTHLIKTRGQQVTLRCSSQSGHNTVSWYQQALGQGPQFIFQYYREEENGRGNFPPRFSGLQFPNYSSELNVNALELDDSALYLCASSQSQGDSVREQFFGPGTRLTVL.

The gene calls are TRBV11-2 and TRBJ1-5; D not resolved. CDR1 and CDR2 from the germline V gene are SGHAT and FQNNGV. With 2 bases removed from V and 4 bases from J, the gap between germline ends came to 6 bases. This CDR3 is 13 amino acids long. The CDR3 is CASSLLGNQPQHF. CDR3 sequence (DNA): TGTGCCAGCAGCTTATTAGGGAATCAGCCCCAGCATTTT.